The rows below give T cell receptor beta chains drawn from one sample of a study of T cell responses to AZD1222 COVID-19 vaccine. Profiled with immunoSEQ multiplex PCR; TCRdb holds only in-frame clones, not every one. The data contain about 130,000 clones, about nine tenths of them singletons. Sample: peripheral blood, taken on day 0 of AZD1222 vaccination. The receptor set was obtained from an adult in good health. Each CDR3 is given with its conserved first and last residue. Fields, in order: J gene, V gene, clone size, CDR3 protein. Rows give clone size only sometimes, using once, few, many, or a class for an expanded clone.

TRBJ2-7 TRBV9 once CASSVRGARWDEQYF
TRBJ2-2 TRBV6-2/TRBV6-3 . CASSYNLRTGGNTGELFF
TRBJ1-2 TRBV11-3 . CASSSVGQARFRAGYTF
TRBJ1-4 TRBV12-3/TRBV12-4 . CASSATGELFF
TRBJ1-6 TRBV27 . CASSSKHRASGLNSPLHF
TRBJ2-7 TRBV18 . CASSATSGLSYEQYF
TRBJ1-6 TRBV27 . CASRPGGEFRSPLHF
TRBJ2-2 TRBV6-4 . CASNIHRGENTGELFF
TRBJ1-5 TRBV30 . CALDRDDQPQHF
TRBJ2-7 TRBV7-9 . CASSPNSAYEQYF
TRBJ2-7 TRBV4-1 . CASSQFRAYEQYF
TRBJ2-2 TRBV12-3/TRBV12-4 medium-sized CASSSATGELFF
TRBJ1-1 TRBV7-9 . CASSLAGATEAFF